This note documents a single T cell receptor beta chain sequence. As for time point: peripheral blood 6 weeks after treatment start. Synthetic analogs of TCR templates were spiked into every PCR. Sequencing was performed with immunoSEQ multiplex PCR; in TCRdb, only in-frame clones are kept and a portion is missing. The data contain tens of thousands of clones, 85% to 90% of them seen just once; the ten biggest clones take up approximately 10%. This sample is part of a study of PD-L1 blockade in urothelial cancer. The sequence came from a man aged 55-75 years with urothelial cancer. The material was PBMCs, obtained around atezolizumab (anti-PD-L1) treatment.

The CDR3 DNA reads as TGTGCCACCAGCAGTGGGGGGAGGGGGGGCCGAAAACTGTTTTTT. The encoded protein is CATSSGGRGGRKLFF. The V and J genes are TRBV15 and TRBJ1-4, with a weak D call TRBD1 (6 bases). Trimming shortened V by 3 bases and J by 10 bases, and 18 bases separated the two germline ends. This CDR3 comprises 15 residues. CDR1 and CDR2 from the germline V gene are LNHNV and YYDKDF (reference sequence). Supplemented by reference TRBV15 and TRBJ1-4, the full variable domain reads DAMVIQNPRYQVTQFGKPVTLSCSQTLNHNVMYWYQQKSSQAPKLLFHYYDKDFNNEADTPDNFQSRRPNTSFCFLDIRSPGLGDTAMYLCATSSGGRGGRKLFFGSGTQLSVL.